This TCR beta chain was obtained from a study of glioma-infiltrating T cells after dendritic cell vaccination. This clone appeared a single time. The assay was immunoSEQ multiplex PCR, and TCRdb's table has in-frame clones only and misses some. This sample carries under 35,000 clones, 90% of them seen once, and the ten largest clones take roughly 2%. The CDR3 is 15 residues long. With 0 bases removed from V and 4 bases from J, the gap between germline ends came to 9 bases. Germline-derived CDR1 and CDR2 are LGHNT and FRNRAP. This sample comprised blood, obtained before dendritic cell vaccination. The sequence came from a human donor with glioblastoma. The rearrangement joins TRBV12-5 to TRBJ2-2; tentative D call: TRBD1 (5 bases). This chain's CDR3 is CASGLVQGVTGELFF. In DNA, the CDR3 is TGTGCTAGTGGTTTGGTACAAGGGGTCACCGGGGAGCTGTTTTTT.